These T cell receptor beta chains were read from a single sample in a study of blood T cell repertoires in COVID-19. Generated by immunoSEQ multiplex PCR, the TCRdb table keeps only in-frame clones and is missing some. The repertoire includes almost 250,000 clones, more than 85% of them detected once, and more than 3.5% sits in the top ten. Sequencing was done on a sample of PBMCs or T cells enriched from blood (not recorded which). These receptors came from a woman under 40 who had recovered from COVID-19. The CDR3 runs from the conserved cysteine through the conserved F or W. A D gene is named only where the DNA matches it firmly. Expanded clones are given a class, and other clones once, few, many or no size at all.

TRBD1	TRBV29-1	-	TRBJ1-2	TGCAGCGTTTTCGACAGGGAGGACTATGGCTACACCTTC	CSVFDREDYGYTF
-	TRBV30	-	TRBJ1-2	TGTGCCTGGAGTCCGTTTGCGGGGGATGGCTACACCTTC	CAWSPFAGDGYTF
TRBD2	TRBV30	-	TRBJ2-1	TGTGCCTGGAGTGTACACTTTTCAGCGGGAGTATCCAATGAGCAGTTCTTC	CAWSVHFSAGVSNEQFF
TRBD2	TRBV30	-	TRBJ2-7	TGTGGAGTGGCGGGAGGAATGAACTCCTACGAGCAGTACTTC	CGVAGGMNSYEQYF
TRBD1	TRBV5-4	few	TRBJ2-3	TGTGCCAGCAGCTCAGGGGGAGATACGCAGTATTTT	CASSSGGDTQYF
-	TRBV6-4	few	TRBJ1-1	TGTGCCAGCAGTGTGGACACGGGCGCTGAAGCTTTCTTT	CASSVDTGAEAFF
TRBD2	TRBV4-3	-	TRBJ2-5	TGCGCCAGCAGCCAGTCCCCTCTGTACAGCGGGAGTATGGAGACCCAGTACTTC	CASSQSPLYSGSMETQYF
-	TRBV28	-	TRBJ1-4	TGTGCCAGCAGTTTGAGGGAAAAACTGTTTTTT	CASSLREKLFF
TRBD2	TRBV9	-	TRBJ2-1	TGTGCCAGCTCTCCAATCGGGCGGGAGAGATCGTGGTCCTACAATGAGCAGTTCTTC	CASSPIGRERSWSYNEQFF
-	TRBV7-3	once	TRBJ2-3	TGTGCCAGCAGCTTAAATCCTACGCGCACAGGCACAGATACGCAGTATTTT	CASSLNPTRTGTDTQYF
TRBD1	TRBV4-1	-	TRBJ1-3	TGCGCCAGCAGCCCTAACAGGGGGAGACGTTCTGGAAACACCATATATTTT	CASSPNRGRRSGNTIYF
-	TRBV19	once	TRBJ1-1	TGTGCCAGTATAAAGAATTACGGGAACACTGAAGCTTTCTTT	CASIKNYGNTEAFF
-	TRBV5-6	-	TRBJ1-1	TGTGCCAGCAGCTTGATTCGGGGAATTAACACTGAAGCTTTCTTT	CASSLIRGINTEAFF
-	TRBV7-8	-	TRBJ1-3	TGTGCCAGCAGCTTACGGGGGGGTACGGGAAACACCATATATTTT	CASSLRGGTGNTIYF
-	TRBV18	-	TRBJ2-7	TGTGCCAGCTCACCGGCCAGAAGCTCCTACGAGCAGTACTTC	CASSPARSSYEQYF
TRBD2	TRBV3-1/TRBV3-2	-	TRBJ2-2	TGTGCCAGCAGCCAAGGGACTAGCGGTCGGGAGCTGTTTTTT	CASSQGTSGRELFF
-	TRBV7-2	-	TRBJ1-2	TGTGCCAGCAGCTTAAACTCCCCCGGGGGCTACACCTTC	CASSLNSPGGYTF
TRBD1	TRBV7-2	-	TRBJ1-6	TGTGCCAGCAGCCCAGGGGGCCCTAATTCACCCCTCCACTTT	CASSPGGPNSPLHF
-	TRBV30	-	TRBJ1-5	TGTGCCTGGAGTGTAGGAGGGGAGGGTCAGCCCCAGCATTTT	CAWSVGGEGQPQHF
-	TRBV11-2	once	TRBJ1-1	TGTGCCAGCAGCTTAGTTAACAGGGCCACGGCTGAAGCTTTCTTT	CASSLVNRATAEAFF
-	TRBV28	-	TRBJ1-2	TGTGCCAGCAGTCTATCCGGCAGGGAAGGCACCTTC	CASSLSGREGTF
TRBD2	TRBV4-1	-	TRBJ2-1	TGCGCCAGCAGCCAAGATTTAGCGGGAGCGTTCTACAATGAGCAGTTCTTC	CASSQDLAGAFYNEQFF
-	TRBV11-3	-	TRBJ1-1	TGTGCCAGCAGCAGCCGGACAGACACTGAAGCTTTCTTT	CASSSRTDTEAFF
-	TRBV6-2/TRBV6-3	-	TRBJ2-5	TGTGCCAGCAGTCCAAAGGACAGAGCGAAAGAGACCCAGTACTTC	CASSPKDRAKETQYF
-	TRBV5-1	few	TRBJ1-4	TGCGCCAGCAGCCTAGGTGCTAATGAAAAACTGTTTTTT	CASSLGANEKLFF
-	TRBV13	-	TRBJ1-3	TGTGCCGCCCGGACAGATAGCTCTGGAAACACCATATATTTT	CAARTDSSGNTIYF
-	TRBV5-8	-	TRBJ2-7	TGTGCCAGCAGCTTGGATCCTCCCTACGAGCAGTACTTC	CASSLDPPYEQYF
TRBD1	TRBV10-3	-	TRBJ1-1	TGTGCCATCAGTGAGCGAGACAGGGCAAACAACGCTGAAGCTTTCTTT	CAISERDRANNAEAFF
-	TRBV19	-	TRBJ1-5	TGTGCCAGTAGTATAGACGCGTGGTCACCCCAGCATTTT	CASSIDAWSPQHF
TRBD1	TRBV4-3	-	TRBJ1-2	TGCGCCAGCAGCCAAGAGGGGGGTGCCGGGACAGGGAAAAACGTGGGCTATGGCTACACCTTC	CASSQEGGAGTGKNVGYGYTF
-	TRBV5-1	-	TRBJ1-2	TGCGCCAGCAGCTTGTCAGGGCAGTCGGGCTACACCTTC	CASSLSGQSGYTF
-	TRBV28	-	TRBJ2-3	TGTGCCAGTTTCCCCGGTGTTTTCGCGGGCACAGATACGCAGTATTTT	CASFPGVFAGTDTQYF
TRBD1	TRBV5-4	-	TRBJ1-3	TGTGCCAGCAGCTTGTGGGACAGCGAGAACACCATATATTTT	CASSLWDSENTIYF
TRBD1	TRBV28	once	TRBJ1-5	TGTGCCAGCAGTTTAGCCAGGGGGAGTAATCAGCCCCAGCATTTT	CASSLARGSNQPQHF
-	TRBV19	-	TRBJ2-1	TGTGCCAGTAGTATAGTTGCCGGCAATGAGCAGTTCTTC	CASSIVAGNEQFF
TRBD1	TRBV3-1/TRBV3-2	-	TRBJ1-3	TGTGCCAGCAGCCAAGCGACAGGGATAAGCTCTGGAAACACCATATATTTT	CASSQATGISSGNTIYF
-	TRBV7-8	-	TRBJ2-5	TGTGCCAGCAGCTCGACGGAAGAGGGGACCCAGTACTTC	CASSSTEEGTQYF
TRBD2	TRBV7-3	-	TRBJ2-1	TGTGCCAGCAGCTTGACTAGCGGGATGTATAATGAGCAGTTCTTC	CASSLTSGMYNEQFF
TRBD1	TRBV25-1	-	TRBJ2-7	TGTGCCAGCAGAGAAACAGGGGGGACTTCCTACGAGCAGTACTTC	CASRETGGTSYEQYF
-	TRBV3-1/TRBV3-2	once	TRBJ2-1	TGTGCCAGCAGCCAAGCTCGCCCTAGTGATGAGCAGTTCTTC	CASSQARPSDEQFF
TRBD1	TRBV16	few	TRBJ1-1	TGTGCCAGCAGCTCACAGGGGGCCACCTTT	CASSSQGATF